Sequencing of this TCR beta chain was carried out in a study of OX40 agonist ivuxolimab in advanced cancers. In the study overall: The patients received ivuxolimab by intravenous route every 2 weeks at 0.01 to 10 mg/kg. Enrollees could have had prior anti-PD-1, anti-PD-L1 or anti-CTLA-4 therapy, which about 40% had received.

Study findings and constraints: It was not determined which antigens were specifically recognized by the peripheral T cells that had undergone clonal expansion. More expanded clones were found, on average, in CD8+ than in CD4+ T cells.

Worth noting for this clone: Its antigen is as yet unknown.

V was trimmed by 2 bases and J by 1 base, leaving 8 bases between them. This CDR3 is built from 15 residues. Germline lookup yields CDR1 SNHLY and CDR2 FYNNEI. Measured with immunoSEQ multiplex PCR; TCRdb has only the in-frame clones, and not every one. This sample has 80,000 or so clones, with over 80% found just once. The receptor's source is an adult with an advanced solid tumor such as melanoma, head and neck, liver or kidney cancer. The genes are TRBV2 and TRBJ2-2; D is undetermined. The specimen comprised CD4+ or CD8+ T cells sorted from blood, sampled in a trial of the OX40 agonist ivuxolimab. CDR3 region: CASSEWSRNTGELFF. The CDR3 DNA reads as TGTGCCAGCAGTGAATGGTCCAGGAACACCGGGGAGCTGTTTTTT. The variable domain in full, completed from reference TRBV2 and TRBJ2-2, reads EPEVTQTPSHQVTQMGQEVILRCVPISNHLYFYWYRQILGQKVEFLVSFYNNEISEKSEIFDDQFSVERPDGSNFTLKIRSTKLEDSAMYFCASSEWSRNTGELFFGEGSRLTVL.